This T cell receptor beta chain was profiled in a study of early T cells in non-severe SARS-CoV-2 infection. About the study: Sequenced bulk RNA came from whole blood that was unsorted, and chains were unpaired. Study-wide results and caveats: Matching with VDJdb favored anti-spike CD8 responses (missing private and CD4 specificities).

Attachment of unique molecular identifiers was made to individual cDNA molecules. TCRdb re-analysed the 5' RACE reads in MiXCR, keeping a single row per CDR3 protein. Of some 77,000 distinct CDR3 sequences in the sample, 9.5% to 15% were seen once. In this sample, this clonotype turned up many times. Its antigen remains unknown. The CDR3 has 11 amino acids. The V and J ends lost 7 bases and 5 bases respectively, with 8 bases between them. Germline loops: CDR1 MDHEN, CDR2 SYDVKM. Sequenced material: whole blood. The V and J genes are TRBV28 and TRBJ1-1; TRBD1 might be the D (6 bases). The origin of this receptor is an adult who was a healthcare worker with PCR-confirmed SARS-CoV-2 infection or an uninfected control (not recorded which). The CDR3 bases are TGTGCCAGCACCAGGGGTACTGAAGCTTTCTTT. As protein: CASTRGTEAFF.